This T cell receptor beta chain appears in the sequencing data of a study of blood T cells in healthy people across ages. Healthy Russian Caucasian donors spanned ages about 6 to 100 years. As to this clonotype: Its specificity is not known.

Next came a second PCR, run for about 7 to 11 cycles, which used a sample-barcoded 5' primer along with a J-beta primer mix. TCRdb reprocessed the 5' RACE reads via MiXCR and lists one record per CDR3 protein. The sample carries roughly 1.4 million distinct CDR3 sequences, roughly 59% recorded once. Study-wide results and caveats: Using unsorted PBMCs precluded a conclusive naive versus antigen-experienced comparison.

Per the germline V gene, CDR1 is SGHTA and CDR2 is FQGNSA. The CDR3 totals 15 residues. V was cut by 2 bases and J by 2 bases, with 13 bases left in between. The rearrangement uses TRBV7-2 and TRBJ2-7; D is perhaps TRBD2 (6 bases). The sequence was obtained from a man between 18 and 29 years old in good health. The specimen sequenced was blood. CDR3 region: CASSLLGGDTYEQYF. The CDR3 nucleotides are TGTGCCAGCAGCTTATTGGGGGGAGACACCTACGAGCAGTACTTC.